This T cell receptor beta chain was obtained from a study of monozygotic twins with inflammatory bowel disease (dated by TCRdb to between 2018 and 2021). Context from the whole study: The full study comprised around 30 monozygotic twin pairs: nine German pairs (four IBD-concordant, five IBD-discordant) and 19 IBD-discordant Danish pairs. The search for disease-associated traits relied mainly on comparing IBD patients with their genetically identical healthy co-twins within discordant pairs. Each individual had, on average, about 151 000 unique TCRalpha sequences and 181 000 unique TCRbeta sequences available for analysis.

The study at large found these results: Repertoire similarity did not differ between concordant and discordant twins, possibly due to limited statistical power. Distinction between different T cell subtypes could not be achieved in the analysis. Because patients were on differing immunosuppressive treatments, the repertoires may have picked up extra background noise and inter-individual variability. Fewer clonotypes were shared with other individuals by IBD patients than by healthy twins, most markedly in patients showing signs of disease activity. No single strong signal or clonotype linked to IBD turned up in the results, so the idea that one exists was not supported. TCRbeta repertoire diversity, by inverse Simpson index, was decreased in IBD patients compared with their healthy co-twins.

Libraries were prepared through 5' RACE. Preparation of each TCR library used about 3,200 ng of total RNA. cDNA was synthesized with SMARTScribe reverse transcriptase in eight separate reactions per sample. During cDNA synthesis, template switching was used to introduce unique molecular identifiers that contained a 6-nucleotide sample barcode. TCRalpha and TCRbeta cDNA was amplified in two nested PCRs of around 15 and 10 cycles, and bead purification was carried out after each PCR. Before amplification, the cDNA was treated with uracil DNA-glycosylase and purified using the QIAquick PCR purification kit. In the second PCR, Illumina TruSeq-compatible adapters and sample-specific barcodes were added. TapeStation and Qubit were used to check library quality and concentration, and 5 ng of each library was pooled. Sequencing of pooled libraries was carried out on an Illumina HiSeq2500 single-index Rapid Run using 2 x 100 bp reads and custom sequencing primers. On the authors' methods: UMI-based consensus assembly with MiGEC version 1.2.6 was used to correct PCR and sequencing errors. MiXCR version 2.1.1 was used to carry out V(D)J alignment, clonotype assembly and CDR3 extraction. To normalise gene usage, clonotype sharing and MAIT/NKT TCR abundance, the top 1000, 10 000 and 20 000 clonotypes in each sample were analysed. Diversity was computed as the inverse Simpson index with the vegan R package after downsampling to 27 000 UMIs. Paired Mann-Whitney U tests were applied to discordant twin pairs, and Benjamini-Hochberg correction was used for multiple testing. After the reads were reprocessed by TCRdb, one entry was made per CDR3 protein sequence, with no DNA. None of the V and J calls come from the authors' own analysis; TCRdb made them. The sample's table covers 330,000 or so distinct CDR3 sequences. The biggest ten clones account for under 2.5% of the sample.

A roughly 2.7 ml peripheral blood sample was drawn into PAXgene tubes per donor and stored at -80°C. Without any T cell sorting, total RNA was extracted from whole blood using the PAXgene blood miRNA kit on an automated QIAcube. Deep TCRalpha and TCRbeta repertoire profiling with unique molecular barcoding was performed on peripheral blood of monozygotic twin pairs concordant or discordant for inflammatory bowel disease. Smoking habits were recorded for all twin pairs, with individuals classified as current, former or never smokers. Remarks on this clonotype: Its antigen target is currently unknown.

The germline V gene encodes CDR1 MNHEY and CDR2 SMNVEV (reference sequence). Including cysteine and phenylalanine, the CDR3 has 13 amino acids. DNA is not on record. The source material was blood. The sequence joins TRBV27 to TRBJ2-1; TCRdb's D call, TRBD2, is unchecked because there is no DNA. The TCR was taken from a human donor with ulcerative colitis or Crohn's disease, or a healthy co-twin of an affected twin (not recorded which). The CDR3 protein: CASSLRLAGEQFF.